Each of the 9 T cell receptor beta chains below was sequenced from the same sample in a study of T cell repertoires in cytomegalovirus infection. No antigen has been identified for these receptors. MiXCR was run by TCRdb on the reads, yielding one entry per CDR3 protein. Of about half a million distinct CDR3 sequences listed, 33% are singletons. Source: cultured PBMCs, taken from culture after CMV antigen stimulation. These receptors were taken from a human donor in good health (CMV status not recorded). Some clones in this sample may be carry-over from other donors' samples.

This chain joins TRBV24-1 and TRBJ1-1, with 8 bases aligning to TRBD1. V lost 5 bases and J lost 3; bases outside the gene matches: 4. Germline CDR1 is KGHDR and CDR2 is SFDVKD. The CDR3 length is 14 residues. Here the CDR3 DNA reads TGTGCCACCAGTGGTTCGACAGGGGACACTGAAGCTTTCTTT. Its protein is CATSGSTGDTEAFF.

This clonotype was counted between two and nine times. This chain links TRBV6-2 or TRBV6-3 with TRBJ2-3; TRBD2 matches at 8 bases. CDR3 length: 16 amino acids. V lost 5 bases, J lost 4 bases, and 11 bases stayed unmatched. The germline V gene encodes CDR1 MNHEY and CDR2 SVGEGT. The CDR3 DNA sequence: TGTGCCAGCAGTCCCCCGGGACTAGTATTAGCAGATACGCAGTATTTT. Protein sequence: CASSPPGLVLADTQYF.

The chain couples TRBV24-1 to TRBJ2-1; D uncertain. V was clipped by 0 bases and J by 8 bases, with 7 bases between them. The CDR3 contains 13 residues. Germline V lookup: CDR1 KGHDR, CDR2 SFDVKD. The CDR3 protein is CATSDLQTDEQFF. The CDR3 nucleotides read TGTGCCACCAGTGATTTGCAGACGGATGAGCAGTTCTTC.

The rearrangement uses TRBV20-1 and TRBJ1-2; D call uncertain. In germline, CDR1 is DFQATT, CDR2 SNEGSKA (reference sequence). Trimming removed 5 bases at V and 5 bases at J, with 18 bases between. This CDR3 comprises 14 residues. DNA for the CDR3: TGCAGTGCTGGCGTGACGGGTGAAGGGTATGGCTACACCTTC. It encodes CSAGVTGEGYGYTF.

Many counts were recorded for this clonotype. V usage is TRBV7-2 and J usage is TRBJ2-2; D gene unclear. Trimming removed 1 base at V and 5 bases at J, with 14 bases between. The CDR3 consists of 16 residues. Germline values: CDR1 SGHTA, CDR2 FQGNSA. The CDR3 region is CASSLDGVILTGELFF. For the CDR3, the DNA is TGTGCCAGCAGCTTAGACGGAGTAATCCTGACCGGGGAGCTGTTTTTT.

This clonotype was detected once. A junction end diverges from the germline sequence, so it may reflect a read error. The genes are TRBV3-1 and TRBJ2-1; 10 positions match TRBD1. Germline V gene data show CDR1 as LGHDT and CDR2 as YNNKEL (reference sequence). This CDR3 is 15 amino acids long. The chain's CDR3 is CSSRRDRGLINEQFF. Written as DNA, the CDR3 is TGTTCCAGCAGGCGAGACAGGGGGCTTATCAATGAGCAGTTCTTC.

The chain joins TRBV7-2 to TRBJ1-2, with 7 bases matching TRBD1. V was pared by 1 base and J by 4 bases, with 9 bases of the junction left unmatched. CDR1 is SGHTA and CDR2 is FQGNSA in the germline V gene. The CDR3 totals 16 residues. Written as DNA, the CDR3 is TGTGCCAGCAGCTTAGTAAGACAGGGAGGGACCTATGGCTACACCTTC. It yields the protein CASSLVRQGGTYGYTF.

The CDR3 sequence: CASSVGQRTDTQYF. The CDR3 DNA is TGTGCCAGCAGCGTAGGGCAACGCACAGATACGCAGTATTTT. The genes are TRBV9 and TRBJ2-3, with D uncertain. Germline values: CDR1 SGDLS, CDR2 YYNGEE. With 0 bases removed from V and 1 base from J, the gap between germline ends came to 6 bases. This CDR3 comprises 14 residues.

This clonotype turned up a few times. The chain joins TRBV20-1 to TRBJ2-7, with TRBD2 matching 16 bases. This CDR3 spans 18 amino acids. J gave up 5 bases and V 0 bases, and 10 bases lay outside the gene matches. Germline V gene data show CDR1 as DFQATT and CDR2 as SNEGSKA (reference sequence). The CDR3 is CSARDSGTSGRAEHEQYF. The CDR3 DNA reads as TGCAGTGCTAGAGACTCCGGGACTAGCGGGAGGGCCGAGCACGAGCAGTACTTC.